This entry features one TCR beta chain sequence. The sample belongs to a study of glioma-infiltrating T cells. The iRepertoire nested amplicon-rescue multiplex PCR amplified TCR alpha and beta CDR3s from RNA. From the multiplex PCR reads, TCRdb called clonotypes with MiXCR, one entry per CDR3 protein. This table has fewer than 500,000 distinct CDR3 sequences, about 40% appearing once. The CDR3 has 16 residues. CDR1 is SNHLY and CDR2 is FYNNEI in the germline V gene. V lost 3 bases and J 1 base, leaving 14 bases between the germline ends. The TCR was taken from a human donor with low-grade glioma or glioblastoma, undergoing nonglioma brain surgery, or in good health (not recorded which). The J gene is TRBJ2-3, the V gene TRBV2; D not resolved. What was sequenced was glioma tissue, nonneoplastic brain tissue, or PBMCs (not recorded which). CDR3 nucleotides: TGTGCCAGCAGTGATCCCCCCCCGGTCGGCACAGATACGCAGTATTTT. Its protein is CASSDPPPVGTDTQYF.